The T cell receptor (beta chain) under discussion was sequenced for a study of response to subunit inactivated influenza vaccine. CDR3 length: 16 amino acids. Germline assignment: CDR1 SGHTA and CDR2 FQGNSA. After removal of 1 base from V and 0 bases from J, the junction contained 5 bases not matched to a gene. MiXCR, run by TCRdb on the RT-PCR reads, gives a single entry per CDR3 protein. Here the sample spans about half a million distinct CDR3 sequences, about 8% being singletons. Material: PBMCs from blood, obtained less than 30 months after vaccination. The sequence derives from a man aged 45 to 70 who received an inactivated influenza vaccine. This rearrangement joins TRBV7-2 to TRBJ2-7; TRBD2 aligns across 8 bases. DNA for the CDR3: TGTGCCAGCAGCTTAGGGCGGGGGGCCAGCTCCTACGAGCAGTACTTC. Translated, it gives CASSLGRGASSYEQYF.